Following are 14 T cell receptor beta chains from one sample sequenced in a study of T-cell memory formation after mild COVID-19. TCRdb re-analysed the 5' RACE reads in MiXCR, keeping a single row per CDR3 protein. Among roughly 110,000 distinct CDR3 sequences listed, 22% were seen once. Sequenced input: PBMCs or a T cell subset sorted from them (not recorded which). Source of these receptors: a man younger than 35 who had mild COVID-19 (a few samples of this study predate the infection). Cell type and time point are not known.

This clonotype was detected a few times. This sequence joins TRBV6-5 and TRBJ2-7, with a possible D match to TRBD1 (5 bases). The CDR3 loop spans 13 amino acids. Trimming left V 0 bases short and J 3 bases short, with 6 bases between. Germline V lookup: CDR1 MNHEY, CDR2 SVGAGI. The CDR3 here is CASSYSTDYEQYF. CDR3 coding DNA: TGTGCCAGCAGTTACTCGACAGACTACGAGCAGTACTTC.

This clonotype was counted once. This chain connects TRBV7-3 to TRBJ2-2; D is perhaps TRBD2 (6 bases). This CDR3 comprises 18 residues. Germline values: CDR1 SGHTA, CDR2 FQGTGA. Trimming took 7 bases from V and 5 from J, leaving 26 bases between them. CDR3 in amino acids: CASNLGVEDSRGTGELFF. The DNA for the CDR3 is TGTGCCAGCAACCTTGGCGTCGAAGACAGCCGGGGGACCGGGGAGCTGTTTTTT.

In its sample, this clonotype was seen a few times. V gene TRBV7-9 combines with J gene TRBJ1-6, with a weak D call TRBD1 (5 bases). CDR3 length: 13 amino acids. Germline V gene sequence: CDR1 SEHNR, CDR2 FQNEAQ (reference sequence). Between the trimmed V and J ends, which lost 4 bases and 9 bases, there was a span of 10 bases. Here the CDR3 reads CASSSVGASPLHF. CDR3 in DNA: TGTGCCAGCAGCTCTGTAGGGGCTTCACCCCTCCACTTT.

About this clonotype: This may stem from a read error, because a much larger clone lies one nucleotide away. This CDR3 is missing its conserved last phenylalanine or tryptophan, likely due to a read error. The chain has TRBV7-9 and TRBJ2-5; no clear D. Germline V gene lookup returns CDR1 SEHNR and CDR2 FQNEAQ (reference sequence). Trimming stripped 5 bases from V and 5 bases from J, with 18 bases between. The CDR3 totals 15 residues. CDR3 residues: CASSHPVREVETQYS. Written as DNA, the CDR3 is TGTGCCAGCAGCCACCCAGTAAGAGAGGTTGAGACCCAGTACTCC.

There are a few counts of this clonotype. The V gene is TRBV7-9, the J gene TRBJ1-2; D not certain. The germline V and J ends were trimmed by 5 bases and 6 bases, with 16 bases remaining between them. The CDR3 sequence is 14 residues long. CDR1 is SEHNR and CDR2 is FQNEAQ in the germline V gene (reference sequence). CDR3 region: CASSATGLIHGYTF. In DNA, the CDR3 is TGTGCCAGCAGCGCCACGGGCTTAATCCATGGCTACACCTTC.

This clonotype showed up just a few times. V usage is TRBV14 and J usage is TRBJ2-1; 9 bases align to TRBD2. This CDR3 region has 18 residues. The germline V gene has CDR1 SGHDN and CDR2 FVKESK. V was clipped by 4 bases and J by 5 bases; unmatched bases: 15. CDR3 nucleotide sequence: TGTGCCAGCAGCCGCCTGTTCCGGCTAGCGGGGAAAAACAATGAGCAGTTCTTC. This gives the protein CASSRLFRLAGKNNEQFF.

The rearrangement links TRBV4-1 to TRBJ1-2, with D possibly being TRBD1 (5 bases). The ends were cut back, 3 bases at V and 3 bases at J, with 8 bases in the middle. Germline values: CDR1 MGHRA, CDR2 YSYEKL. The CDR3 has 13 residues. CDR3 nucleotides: TGCGCCAGCAGCCAGGGACCGCACTATGGCTACACCTTC. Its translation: CASSQGPHYGYTF.

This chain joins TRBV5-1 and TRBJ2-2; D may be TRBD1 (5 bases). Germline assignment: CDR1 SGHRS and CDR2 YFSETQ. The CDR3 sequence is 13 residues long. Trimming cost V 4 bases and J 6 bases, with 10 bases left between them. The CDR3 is CASSPRVPGELFF. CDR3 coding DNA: TGCGCCAGCAGCCCCAGGGTCCCCGGGGAGCTGTTTTTT. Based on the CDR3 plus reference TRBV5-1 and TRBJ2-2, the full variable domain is KAGVTQTPRYLIKTRGQQVTLSCSPISGHRSVSWYQQTPGQGLQFLFEYFSETQRNKGNFPGRFSGRQFSNSRSEMNVSTLELGDSALYLCASSPRVPGELFFGEGSRLTVL.

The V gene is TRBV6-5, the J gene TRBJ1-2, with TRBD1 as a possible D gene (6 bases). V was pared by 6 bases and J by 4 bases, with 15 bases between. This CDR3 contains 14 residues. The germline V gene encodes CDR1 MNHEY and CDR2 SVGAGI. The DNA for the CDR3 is TGTGCCAGCAGGTTCCTTCGACAGGCCTATGGCTACACCTTC. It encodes CASRFLRQAYGYTF.

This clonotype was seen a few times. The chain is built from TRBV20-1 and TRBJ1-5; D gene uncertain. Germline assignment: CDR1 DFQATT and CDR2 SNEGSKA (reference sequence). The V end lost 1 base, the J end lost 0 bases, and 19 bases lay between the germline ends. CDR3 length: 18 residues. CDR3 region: CSARVNPHRPYSNQPQHF. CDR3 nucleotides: TGCAGTGCTAGAGTAAATCCCCACAGACCGTATAGCAATCAGCCCCAGCATTTT.

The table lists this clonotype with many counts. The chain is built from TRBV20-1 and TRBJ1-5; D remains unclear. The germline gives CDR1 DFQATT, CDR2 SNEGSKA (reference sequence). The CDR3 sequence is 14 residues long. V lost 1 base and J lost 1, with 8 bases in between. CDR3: CSARGFRSNQPQHF. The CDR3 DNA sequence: TGCAGTGCTAGAGGGTTCAGGAGCAATCAGCCCCAGCATTTT.

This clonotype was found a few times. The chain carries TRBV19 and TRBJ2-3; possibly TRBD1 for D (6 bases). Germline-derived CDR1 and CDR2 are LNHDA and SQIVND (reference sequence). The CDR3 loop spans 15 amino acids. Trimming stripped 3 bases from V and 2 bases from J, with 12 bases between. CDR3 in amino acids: CASSMARGPTDTQYF. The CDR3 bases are TGTGCCAGTAGTATGGCCAGGGGACCCACAGATACGCAGTATTTT.

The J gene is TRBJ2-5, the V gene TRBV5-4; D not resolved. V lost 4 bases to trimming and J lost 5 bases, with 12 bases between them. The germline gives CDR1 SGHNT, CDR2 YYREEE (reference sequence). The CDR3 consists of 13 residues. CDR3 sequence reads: CASSPDGLETQYF. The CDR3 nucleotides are TGTGCCAGCAGCCCCGACGGGCTGGAGACCCAGTACTTC.

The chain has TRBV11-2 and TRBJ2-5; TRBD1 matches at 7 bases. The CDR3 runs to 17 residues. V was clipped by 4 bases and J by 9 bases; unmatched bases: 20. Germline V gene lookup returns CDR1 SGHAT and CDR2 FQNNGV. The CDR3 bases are TGTGCCAGCAGCTCAACGGACAAGGGGGCAGGAAGATCGTCCCAGTACTTC. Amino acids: CASSSTDKGAGRSSQYF.